Sequencing of this TCR beta chain was carried out in a study of human T cells and chemical hapten exposure. Broader study findings: DPC sensitization did not alter TCRs above 1 in 1000 frequency.

Extraction yielded total RNA from whole blood (unfractionated). As concerns this clonotype: Its matching antigen is unknown.

The library attached unique molecular identifiers to individual cDNA molecules. Original processing notes: Between roughly 20,000 and 700,000 TCRs appeared in each sample, and the median stood at about 93,000. Each CDR3 protein gets one entry after TCRdb re-called the 5' RACE reads with MiXCR. These V and J calls are TCRdb output, not the study's own analysis. The sample carries approximately 81,000 distinct CDR3 sequences, approximately 7.7% recorded once. CDR3 size: 13 residues. With 4 bases removed from V and 10 bases from J, the gap between germline ends came to 14 bases. The germline gives CDR1 MNHEY, CDR2 SVGEGT.

The rearrangement links TRBV6-2 or TRBV6-3 to TRBJ2-1; no clear D gene. The sequence was obtained from a male donor in good health. The CDR3 sequence is CASSFDPIREQFF. DNA of the CDR3: TGTGCCAGCAGTTTCGACCCCATTAGGGAGCAGTTCTTC.